One and the same sample provided the 28 T cell receptor beta chains below, sequenced in a study of blood T cell repertoires in COVID-19. Data came from immunoSEQ multiplex PCR; TCRdb stores just in-frame clones and leaves some out. This table holds 200,000 to 250,000 clones, around 86% found once. Material: peripheral blood. These receptors all stem from an elderly man with acute or convalescent COVID-19.

V usage is TRBV24-1 and J usage is TRBJ2-1; D not certain. V was trimmed by 1 base and J by 2 bases, leaving 8 bases between them. The CDR3 totals 15 residues. The germline V gene encodes CDR1 KGHDR and CDR2 SFDVKD. The CDR3: CATSDFSQTYNEQFF. The CDR3 region has the DNA TGTGCCACCAGTGATTTCTCCCAGACCTACAATGAGCAGTTCTTC.

CDR3 nucleotides: TGTGCCAGCTCACCACAGGTTAGGGGCTACAATGAGCAGTTCTTC. It is translated as CASSPQVRGYNEQFF. This chain uses TRBV18 with TRBJ2-1, with D possibly being TRBD1 (5 bases). The CDR3 is 15 amino acids. In germline, CDR1 is KGHSH, CDR2 LQKENI. Deletions cut 1 base from V and 3 bases from J, with 10 bases between.

V gene TRBV6-1 combines with J gene TRBJ2-1, with 9 bases matching TRBD2. The CDR3 runs to 16 residues. Unmatched junction bases numbered 4, after V lost 0 bases and J lost 4 bases. The V gene's germline CDR1 is MNHNS and CDR2 SASEGT. The CDR3 loop reads CASSEASLAGYNEQFF. In DNA form, the CDR3 reads TGTGCCAGCAGTGAAGCTAGCCTAGCGGGATACAATGAGCAGTTCTTC.

This chain joins TRBV19 and TRBJ2-5; 7 positions agree with TRBD2. The length of the CDR3 is 18 residues. V shed 5 bases, J shed 4 bases, and the junction held 19 bases outside the gene matches. Germline V gene data show CDR1 as LNHDA and CDR2 as SQIVND (reference sequence). CDR3 bases: TGTGCCAGTAGTGCTCACGCCCTGGCTAGCGGAGGCGCAGAGACCCAGTACTTC. Translation: CASSAHALASGGAETQYF. The full variable domain, completed using reference TRBV19 and TRBJ2-5, is DGGITQSPKYLFRKEGQNVTLSCEQNLNHDAMYWYRQDPGQGLRLIYYSQIVNDFQKGDIAEGYSVSREKKESFPLTVTSAQKNPTAFYLCASSAHALASGGAETQYFGPGTRLLVL.

The gene calls are TRBV27 and TRBJ2-5; TRBD2 matches 10 bases. V lost 5 bases to trimming and J lost 7 bases; unmatched junction nucleotides: 7. Germline CDR1 MNHEY, CDR2 SMNVEV (reference sequence). The CDR3 totals 14 residues. This CDR3 reads CASSPASGRGTQYF. In DNA form, the CDR3 reads TGTGCCAGCAGTCCAGCTAGCGGGAGAGGGACCCAGTACTTC.

This clone was counted once. The V and J genes are TRBV10-3 and TRBJ2-1, with 9 bases fitting TRBD2. The CDR3 runs 14 residues. V lost 8 bases, J lost 0 bases, and 2 bases stayed unmatched. In germline, CDR1 is ENHRY, CDR2 SYGVKD. The CDR3 reads CAISLAGSYNEQFF. The CDR3 nucleotides are TGTGCCATCTCACTAGCGGGCTCCTACAATGAGCAGTTCTTC.

The chain links TRBV2 to TRBJ1-1; a weak D match, TRBD1 (5 bases). CDR3 length: 15 amino acids. V was cut by 1 base and J by 9 bases, with 18 bases left in between. Germline V gives CDR1 SNHLY, CDR2 FYNNEI. The CDR3 region is CASSEVWRGDQKAFF. For the CDR3, the DNA is TGTGCCAGCAGTGAAGTGTGGAGGGGCGACCAGAAAGCTTTCTTT.

The chain links TRBV6-5 to TRBJ2-5, with D perhaps matching TRBD2 (5 bases). This CDR3 is 14 amino acids long. CDR1 is MNHEY, CDR2 SVGAGI, per germline. The V gene lost 6 bases and the J gene lost 5 bases, with 16 bases spanning the gap. The CDR3 region has the DNA TGTGCCAGCAGCCCAGGAGGCCAGAGGGAGACCCAGTACTTC. It is translated as CASSPGGQRETQYF.

This chain connects TRBV5-6 to TRBJ1-2; perhaps TRBD1 as D (5 bases). The germline V and J ends were trimmed by 3 bases and 1 base, with 10 bases remaining between them. CDR3 length equals 14 residues. The germline V gene encodes CDR1 SGHDT and CDR2 YYEEEE. The CDR3 region is CASSSLTVNYGYTF. The CDR3 DNA sequence: TGTGCCAGCAGCTCCCTGACAGTTAACTATGGCTACACCTTC.

The chain links TRBV29-1 to TRBJ2-5; 12 bases fit TRBD2. Germline loops: CDR1 SQVTM, CDR2 ANQGSEA. J lost 4 bases, V lost 6 bases, and 15 bases had no gene match. CDR3 length: 17 residues. The CDR3 sequence is CSVKTGRQGLAGETQYF. The DNA for the CDR3 is TGCAGCGTCAAGACGGGACGCCAGGGACTAGCGGGAGAGACCCAGTACTTC.

V usage is TRBV24-1 and J usage is TRBJ2-5; 7 nucleotides match TRBD2. Germline loops: CDR1 KGHDR, CDR2 SFDVKD. Germline trimming cut 5 bases from V and 4 bases from J; bases unmatched to any gene: 9. CDR3 size: 15 residues. The CDR3 DNA sequence: TGTGCCACCAGTGTTGGGGGAGGGCCGGGAGAGACCCAGTACTTC. Its translation is CATSVGGGPGETQYF.

The chain is built from TRBV27 and TRBJ2-3; 7 bases match TRBD1. This CDR3 comprises 14 residues. From germline, CDR1 is MNHEY and CDR2 SMNVEV (reference sequence). J lost 6 bases, V lost 2 bases, and 5 bases had no gene match. CDR3 DNA sequence: TGTGCCAGCAGTTTAGACAGGGTCGATGATACGCAGTATTTT. Encoded protein: CASSLDRVDDTQYF.

This sequence joins TRBV27 and TRBJ1-1; D gene uncertain. The V end was cut by 7 bases, the J end by 0 bases, with 12 bases between. Germline values: CDR1 MNHEY, CDR2 SMNVEV (reference sequence). The CDR3 runs 14 residues. CDR3 nucleotide sequence: TGTGCCAGCACCTCGTCCTTGTTGAACACTGAAGCTTTCTTT. The encoded protein is CASTSSLLNTEAFF.

The chain has TRBV6-4 and TRBJ2-3; 12 bases match TRBD2. Trimming cost V 4 bases and J 6 bases; bases outside gene matches: 5. Germline V gives CDR1 MRHNA, CDR2 SNTAGT. CDR3 size: 15 residues. This chain's CDR3 is CASSVLAGGTDTQYF. CDR3 in DNA: TGTGCCAGCAGTGTCCTAGCGGGAGGGACGGATACGCAGTATTTT.

The J gene is TRBJ1-2, the V gene TRBV12-2. TRBV12-2 is a known pseudogene. The CDR3 spans 15 residues. CDR3 loop: CASRLAPRGRDGYTF. CDR3 nucleotides: TGTGCAAGTCGCTTAGCGCCGCGGGGAAGGGATGGCTACACCTTC.

The V gene is TRBV5-1, the J gene TRBJ2-1; TRBD2 agrees at 8 bases. Germline V lookup: CDR1 SGHRS, CDR2 YFSETQ. This CDR3 region has 15 residues. The V gene end was trimmed by 4 bases and the J gene end by 1 base; junction bases not matched to a gene: 4. CDR3 coding DNA: TGCGCCAGCAGCCCAAGCGGGAGTTCCTACAATGAGCAGTTCTTC. Protein product: CASSPSGSSYNEQFF.

This chain links TRBV16 with TRBJ2-2, with TRBD2 matching 7 bases. Germline loops: CDR1 KGHSY, CDR2 FQNENV. V trimming: 0 bases; J trimming: 0 bases; junction bases outside the gene matches: 1. The CDR3 length is 16 residues. DNA for the CDR3: TGTGCCAGCAGCCAATCCCGGGGGGCGAACACCGGGGAGCTGTTTTTT. This codes for CASSQSRGANTGELFF.

The chain employs TRBV29-1 and TRBJ2-1, with TRBD2 matching 13 bases. The CDR3 runs to 14 residues. Trimming removed 3 bases from V and 8 bases from J; junction bases left unmatched: 4. Germline V lookup: CDR1 SQVTM, CDR2 ANQGSEA. This CDR3 reads CSVDRLAGGDEQFF. The CDR3 DNA follows: TGCAGCGTTGATAGACTAGCGGGGGGCGATGAGCAGTTCTTC.

V and J are TRBV5-4 and TRBJ2-7, with D maybe TRBD1 (5 bases). The V gene lost 0 bases and the J gene lost 7 bases, with 8 bases spanning the gap. This CDR3 spans 12 amino acids. Germline CDR1 reads SGHNT; CDR2 reads YYREEE (reference sequence). CDR3 residues: CASSLEGEEQYF. DNA for the CDR3: TGTGCCAGCAGCTTGGAAGGGGAAGAGCAGTACTTC.

The chain joins TRBV11-3 to TRBJ2-1; 7 nucleotides match TRBD2. With V trimmed by 5 bases and J by 8 bases, 6 bases remained unmatched. Per the germline V gene, CDR1 is SGHNT and CDR2 is YENEEA. The CDR3 is made up of 13 amino acids. This chain's CDR3 is CASSTREFDEQFF. The CDR3 nucleotides read TGTGCCAGCAGCACGCGGGAGTTCGATGAGCAGTTCTTC.

The CDR3 region is CAWSQTSGYTGELFF. The CDR3 DNA reads as TGTGCCTGGAGCCAGACTAGCGGGTACACCGGGGAGCTGTTTTTT. The chain joins TRBV30 to TRBJ2-2; the match to TRBD2 covers 10 bases. V trimming: 3 bases; J trimming: 3 bases; junction bases outside the gene matches: 4. The CDR3 loop spans 15 amino acids. Germline V lookup: CDR1 GTSNPN, CDR2 SVGIG (reference sequence).

This clone was observed a single time. This chain links TRBV28 with TRBJ1-2; 8 bases match TRBD1. V shed 8 bases and J 4 bases; nucleotides not matched to a gene: 9. CDR1 and CDR2 (germline): MDHEN, SYDVKM. CDR3 size: 14 residues. CDR3 sequence reads: CASRTGGSPYGYTF. CDR3 DNA: TGTGCCAGCCGCACAGGGGGTTCGCCCTATGGCTACACCTTC.

This chain joins TRBV7-8 and TRBJ2-7, with D perhaps matching TRBD1 (5 bases). The V and J ends lost 5 bases and 7 bases respectively, with 15 bases between them. In germline, CDR1 is SGHVS, CDR2 FQNEAQ. The CDR3 is 13 residues long. As DNA, the CDR3 is TGTGCCAGCAGCATCTCGCACGGACAAGAGCAGTACGTC. As protein: CASSISHGQEQYV.

This clone was observed a handful of times. The chain employs TRBV19 and TRBJ2-2, with D tentatively TRBD1 (6 bases). The CDR3 runs 14 residues. Trimming cost V 5 bases and J 6 bases, with 13 bases left between them. Germline V CDR1 and CDR2: LNHDA, SQIVND (reference sequence). The CDR3 sequence: CASSLQGTAGELFF. The CDR3 region has the DNA TGTGCCAGTAGTTTACAGGGAACTGCCGGGGAGCTGTTTTTT.

This chain joins TRBV19 and TRBJ1-6; TRBD1 matches 9 bases. The junction had 8 bases not matched to a gene; V was cut back by 4 bases and J by 7 bases. The CDR3 length is 16 residues. Germline V CDR1 and CDR2: LNHDA, SQIVND (reference sequence). The CDR3 nucleotides are TGTGCCAGTAGTACCGATACAGGGGGCCGAAATTCACCCCTCCACTTT. Protein sequence: CASSTDTGGRNSPLHF.

The chain couples TRBV7-8 to TRBJ2-6; D is perhaps TRBD1 (6 bases). Germline CDR1 reads SGHVS; CDR2 reads FQNEAQ. V lost 8 bases, J lost 3 bases, and 14 bases lay in between. This CDR3 has 15 amino acids. The CDR3 loop is CASRGGTVGANVLTF. CDR3 in DNA: TGTGCCAGCCGAGGGGGTACTGTTGGGGCCAACGTCCTGACTTTC.

This clone is a singleton in its sample. This chain connects TRBV5-1 to TRBJ2-3; the D is unclear. V dropped 4 bases and J dropped 3 bases, with 15 bases sitting between them. CDR1 is SGHRS and CDR2 is YFSETQ in the germline V gene. The CDR3 length is 15 residues. The CDR3, as DNA: TGCGCCAGCAGCCCCTATACGTTGGAGACAGATACGCAGTATTTT. It yields the protein CASSPYTLETDTQYF. The complete variable domain, with remaining parts taken from reference TRBV5-1 and TRBJ2-3, reads KAGVTQTPRYLIKTRGQQVTLSCSPISGHRSVSWYQQTPGQGLQFLFEYFSETQRNKGNFPGRFSGRQFSNSRSEMNVSTLELGDSALYLCASSPYTLETDTQYFGPGTRLTVL.

J is TRBJ1-2 and V is TRBV5-8; D not resolved. The ends were cut back, 6 bases at V and 4 bases at J, with 13 bases in the middle. Looked up from germline, CDR1 is SGHTS and CDR2 is YDEGEE. The CDR3 length is 13 residues. The CDR3 region is CASTLEVGYGYTF. The DNA of the CDR3 is TGTGCCAGCACTTTGGAGGTGGGCTATGGCTACACCTTC.